In its sample, the clone carrying this T cell receptor (beta chain) was seen once. An end of the junction differs from the germline gene, which may be a read error. In the authors' workflow: For nucleated cells, counts were estimated from reference gene primer amplification. Profiled with immunoSEQ multiplex PCR; TCRdb holds only in-frame clones, not every one. The V and J calls and clone size are taken from that table; D and trimming were inferred from the DNA. The sample holds 200,000 to 300,000 clones, about 87% seen once. The record originates from a study of blood T cell repertoires in COVID-19. Study as a whole: Specimens from acute and convalescent COVID-19 originated in the United States, Italy and Spain. From T cells, B-cell-depleted T cells, or PBMCs came the material, which was cDNA or gDNA.

Germline assignment: CDR1 SGHTA and CDR2 FQGTGA. The CDR3 runs 15 residues. The sample taken for sequencing was peripheral blood. The genes are TRBV7-3 and TRBJ2-1, with TRBD2 identical over 10 bases. This TCR came from a woman aged 45-60 years with acute or convalescent COVID-19. DNA of the CDR3: TGTGCCAGCAGCCTAACCGGGACTAGCGCGAATGAGCAGTTCTTC. This sequence encodes CASSLTGTSANEQFF. Using reference TRBV7-3 and TRBJ2-1 for the parts outside the CDR3, the full variable domain is GAGVSQTPSNKVTEKGKYVELRCDPISGHTALYWYRQSLGQGPEFLIYFQGTGAADDSGLPNDRFFAVRPEGSVSTLKIQRTERGDSAVYLCASSLTGTSANEQFFGPGTRLTVL.